A single sample gave rise to the 18 T cell receptor beta chains below, sequenced in a study of metastatic and nonmetastatic thyroid tumors. Using MiXCR, TCRdb re-called clones from the PCR reads. The data show roughly 90,000 clones, with about 15% seen just once and about 3.6% held by the top ten. Every patient underwent thyroid surgery untreated. The material sequenced was blood. Every receptor here comes from a female donor with papillary thyroid cancer or a benign thyroid nodule (not recorded which). Some clones in this sample may be carry-over from other donors' samples.

This clone was counted many times. The J gene is TRBJ2-3, the V gene TRBV14; weak D call: TRBD2 (5 bases). The CDR3 spans 13 residues. Trimming stripped 8 bases from V and 0 bases from J, with 9 bases between. The germline V gene has CDR1 SGHDN and CDR2 FVKESK. CDR3 coding DNA: TGTGCCAGCGGACTTTCTAGCACAGATACGCAGTATTTT. As protein: CASGLSSTDTQYF. Full variable domain (rest looked up from reference TRBV14 and TRBJ2-3): EAGVTQFPSHSVIEKGQTVTLRCDPISGHDNLYWYRRVMGKEIKFLLHFVKESKQDESGMPNNRFLAERTGGTYSTLKVQPAELEDSGVYFCASGLSSTDTQYFGPGTRLTVL.

In regard to this clone: A clone one base away is much larger, so this may be a read error. CDR3 coding DNA: TGTGCCGGCCGGGACAGGGGCGTTTACAATGAGCAGTTCTTC. This encodes CAGRDRGVYNEQFF. The V and J genes are TRBV6-2 or TRBV6-3 and TRBJ2-1; 10 bases fit TRBD1. The CDR3 sequence is 14 residues long. Germline values: CDR1 MNHEY, CDR2 SVGEGT. V trimming: 11 bases; J trimming: 4 bases; junction bases outside the gene matches: 8.

This clone was seen many times. The genes are TRBV29-1 and TRBJ1-1, with D tentatively TRBD1 (6 bases). The CDR3 consists of 13 residues. The V end was cut by 0 bases, the J end by 10 bases, with 15 bases between. In germline, CDR1 is SQVTM, CDR2 ANQGSEA. DNA for the CDR3: TGCAGCGTTGAAGACCTACAGGGTAGCGGAGCTTTCTTT. Residues: CSVEDLQGSGAFF.

The rearrangement joins TRBV20-1 to TRBJ2-6; D is possibly TRBD2 (5 bases). The CDR3 has 15 amino acids. Per the germline V gene, CDR1 is DFQATT and CDR2 is SNEGSKA (reference sequence). The CDR3 nucleotides read TGCAGCGTGACCCACGGGGAACCTGGGGCCAACGTCCTGACTTTC. The encoded protein is CSVTHGEPGANVLTF.

The table lists this clone with many counts. The chain has TRBV4-2 and TRBJ1-1; D is ambiguous. Germline CDR1 LGHNA, CDR2 YNFKEQ. This CDR3 has 14 amino acids. The ends were cut back, 0 bases at V and 3 bases at J, with 8 bases in the middle. In nucleotides, the CDR3 is TGTGCCAGCAGCCAAGAGCCCATCGACACTGAAGCTTTCTTT. It is translated as CASSQEPIDTEAFF.

In its sample, this clone was seen many times. Other DNA sequences within the sample encode an identical CDR3. This chain joins TRBV19 and TRBJ2-3, with TRBD1 matching over 9 bases. The V and J ends lost 7 bases and 1 base, in that order; junction bases with no gene match: 9. The CDR3 has 16 residues. Germline CDR1 reads LNHDA; CDR2 reads SQIVND (reference sequence). This chain's CDR3 is CASTPDRGSRTDTQYF. The CDR3 nucleotides read TGTGCCAGTACCCCTGACAGGGGGAGTCGCACAGATACGCAGTATTTT.

Comments on this clone: A single base separates this from a much larger clone, so it may be a read error. V and J are TRBV6-2 or TRBV6-3 and TRBJ1-2; tentatively, D is TRBD1 (5 bases). The CDR3 runs to 12 residues. Germline CDR1 is MNHEY and CDR2 is SVGEGT. CDR3 in DNA: TGCGCCACTACGGGGCAGGGCTATGTCTACACCTTC. Protein sequence: CATTGQGYVYTF.

This clone showed up many times. The V call is TRBV28, the J call TRBJ2-2; 13 bases are shared with TRBD2. Losses at the gene ends were 3 bases for V and 2 bases for J; bases not matched to a gene: 3. Germline CDR1 is MDHEN and CDR2 is SYDVKM. The CDR3 extends over 17 amino acids. CDR3 nucleotides: TGTGCCAGCAGTTTGGGACTAGCGGGGCTAAACACCGGGGAGCTGTTTTTT. This gives the protein CASSLGLAGLNTGELFF.

The table lists this clone with many counts. The V call is TRBV19, the J call TRBJ1-5; TRBD1 aligns across 8 bases. CDR3 length: 16 residues. In germline, CDR1 is LNHDA, CDR2 SQIVND (reference sequence). J lost 1 base, V lost 9 bases, and 11 bases had no gene match. CDR3 bases: TGTGCCAGCTCCACAGGGGGGTATACGAGCAATCAGCCCCAGCATTTT. As protein: CASSTGGYTSNQPQHF.

About this clone: A read error is possible here, since a much larger clone lies one base away. Other DNA variants within this sample encode the same CDR3. The rearrangement uses TRBV5-1 and TRBJ2-1; D uncertain. CDR1 and CDR2 from the germline V gene are SGHRS and YFSETQ. Between the trimmed V and J ends, which lost 2 bases and 7 bases, there was a span of 16 bases. The CDR3 sequence is 15 residues long. CDR3 sequence: CASSFGGRVYNEQFF. The CDR3 coding sequence is TGCGCCAGCAGCTTTGGCGGCCGAGTTTATAATGAGCAGTTCTTC.

This clone appeared many times. The CDR3 nucleotides read TGCAGTGCTATCGGAACAGGGTGGTCTGGAAACACCATATATTTT. The encoded protein is CSAIGTGWSGNTIYF. The chain combines TRBV20-1 with TRBJ1-3, with D possibly TRBD1 on 6 matching bases. CDR1 is DFQATT and CDR2 is SNEGSKA in the germline V gene (reference sequence). This CDR3 spans 15 amino acids. Deletions cut 4 bases from V and 1 base from J, with 14 bases between.

This clone has at least ten counts. The chain recombines TRBV16 with TRBJ2-7; D may be TRBD1 or TRBD2 (5 bases each). This CDR3 contains 15 residues. Germline CDR1 is KGHSY and CDR2 is FQNENV. V was shortened by 0 bases and J by 7 bases, with 16 bases between the two germline ends. CDR3 sequence: CASSQSGVALSEQYF. CDR3 nucleotides: TGTGCCAGCAGCCAATCGGGGGTAGCGTTGAGTGAGCAGTACTTC.

As to this clone: A single base separates this from a much larger clone, so it may be a read error. This CDR3 is missing its conserved last phenylalanine or tryptophan, likely due to a read error. The J gene is TRBJ2-7, the V gene TRBV2, with a possible D match to TRBD1 (6 bases). The CDR3 has 14 amino acids. V dropped 5 bases and J dropped 0 bases, with 11 bases sitting between them. Germline CDR1 and CDR2: SNHLY and FYNNEI. For the CDR3, the DNA is TGTGCCAGCAGTTGGGACAAGACCTCCTACGAGCAGTACCTC. Amino acid sequence: CASSWDKTSYEQYL.

This clone was detected a few times. The chain combines TRBV12-3 or TRBV12-4 with TRBJ2-5; the D gene could be TRBD1 or TRBD2 (5 bases each). V lost 6 bases and J lost 4, with 18 bases in between. CDR3 length equals 15 residues. The CDR3 region is CASSRRDEDGETQYF. The CDR3 DNA follows: TGTGCCAGCAGCCGAAGGGACGAAGATGGAGAGACCCAGTACTTC.

The table lists this clone with many counts. This chain joins TRBV20-1 and TRBJ2-3; a weak D match, TRBD2 (6 bases). The length of the CDR3 is 14 residues. Germline loops: CDR1 DFQATT, CDR2 SNEGSKA (reference sequence). V was shortened by 6 bases and J by 4 bases, with 17 bases between the two germline ends. The CDR3 region is CSARRTIGADTQYF. CDR3 DNA: TGCAGTGCACGAAGGACTATTGGAGCAGATACGCAGTATTTT.

This clone has ten or more counts. The chain employs TRBV29-1 and TRBJ1-1; D is ambiguous. The V and J ends lost 1 base and 0 bases respectively, with 6 bases between them. The CDR3 sequence is 13 residues long. The V gene's germline CDR1 is SQVTM and CDR2 ANQGSEA. CDR3 nucleotides: TGCAGCGTTGAAGTCCTTTTGAACACTGAAGCTTTCTTT. Translated: CSVEVLLNTEAFF.

Many counts were recorded for this clone. The genes are TRBV28 and TRBJ1-1; 8 bases are a match to TRBD1. Germline V gene data show CDR1 as MDHEN and CDR2 as SYDVKM. The CDR3 contains 16 residues. V trimming: 4 bases; J trimming: 1 base; junction bases outside the gene matches: 8. The DNA for the CDR3 is TGTGCCAGCAGTTGGACAGGGAATCTCGGGAACACTGAAGCTTTCTTT. It yields the protein CASSWTGNLGNTEAFF.

This clone was seen a few times. The rearrangement uses TRBV27 and TRBJ1-2; no definite D call. CDR1 and CDR2 from the germline V gene are MNHEY and SMNVEV (reference sequence). The CDR3 runs 15 residues. V was clipped by 10 bases and J by 7 bases, with 25 bases between them. The CDR3 nucleotides are TGTGCCATCAGCTCCCCCCAAGAGACGAGTTTTGGCTACACCTTC. Translating it yields CAISSPQETSFGYTF.